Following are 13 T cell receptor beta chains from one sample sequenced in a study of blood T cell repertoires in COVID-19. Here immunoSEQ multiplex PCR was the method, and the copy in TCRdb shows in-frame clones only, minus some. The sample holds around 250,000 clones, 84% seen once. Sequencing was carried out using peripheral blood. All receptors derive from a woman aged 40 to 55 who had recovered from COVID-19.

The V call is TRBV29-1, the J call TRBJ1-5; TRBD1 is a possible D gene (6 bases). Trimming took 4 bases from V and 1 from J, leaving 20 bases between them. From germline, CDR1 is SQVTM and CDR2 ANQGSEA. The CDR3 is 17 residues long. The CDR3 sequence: CSVVSTGPLGSNQPQHF. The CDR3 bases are TGCAGCGTTGTTTCGACAGGCCCTTTGGGAAGCAATCAGCCCCAGCATTTT. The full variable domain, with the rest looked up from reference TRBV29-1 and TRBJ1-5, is SAVISQKPSRDICQRGTSLTIQCQVDSQVTMMFWYRQQPGQSLTLIATANQGSEATYESGFVIDKFPISRPNLTFSTLTVSNMSPEDSSIYLCSVVSTGPLGSNQPQHFGDGTRLSIL.

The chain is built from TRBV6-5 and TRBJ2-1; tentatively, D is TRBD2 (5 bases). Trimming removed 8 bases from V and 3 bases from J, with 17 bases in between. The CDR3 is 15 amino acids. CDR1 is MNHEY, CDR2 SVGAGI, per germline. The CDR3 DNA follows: TGTGCCAGCGAGGGAGAACTTCCTATCTACAATGAGCAGTTCTTC. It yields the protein CASEGELPIYNEQFF.

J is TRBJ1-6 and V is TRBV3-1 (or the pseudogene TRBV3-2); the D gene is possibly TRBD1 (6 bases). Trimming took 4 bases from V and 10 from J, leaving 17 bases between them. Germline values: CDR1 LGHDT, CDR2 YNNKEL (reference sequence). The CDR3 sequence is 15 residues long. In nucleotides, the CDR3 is TGTGCCAGCAGCCCCAGACAGGCGGATAGGTCACCCCTCCACTTT. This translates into CASSPRQADRSPLHF.

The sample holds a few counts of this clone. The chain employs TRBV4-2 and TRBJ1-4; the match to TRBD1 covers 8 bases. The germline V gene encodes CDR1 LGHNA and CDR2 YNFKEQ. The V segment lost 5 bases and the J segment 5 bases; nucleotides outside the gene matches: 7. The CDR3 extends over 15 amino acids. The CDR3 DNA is TGTGCCAGCAGCGTCCGACAGGGGACCAATGAAAAACTGTTTTTT. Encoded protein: CASSVRQGTNEKLFF.

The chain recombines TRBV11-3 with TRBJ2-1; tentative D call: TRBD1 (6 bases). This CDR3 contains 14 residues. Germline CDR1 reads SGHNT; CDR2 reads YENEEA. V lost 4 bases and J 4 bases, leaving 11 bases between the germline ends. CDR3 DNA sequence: TGTGCCAGCAGCTCCCGGACAGTTTACAATGAGCAGTTCTTC. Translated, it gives CASSSRTVYNEQFF.

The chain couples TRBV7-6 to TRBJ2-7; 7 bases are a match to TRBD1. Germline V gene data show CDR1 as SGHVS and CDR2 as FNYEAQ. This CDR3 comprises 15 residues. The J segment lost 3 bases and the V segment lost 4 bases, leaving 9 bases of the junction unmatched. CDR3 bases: TGTGCCAGCAGCTCTACAGAAGGGGGCGGCTACGAGCAGTACTTC. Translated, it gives CASSSTEGGGYEQYF.

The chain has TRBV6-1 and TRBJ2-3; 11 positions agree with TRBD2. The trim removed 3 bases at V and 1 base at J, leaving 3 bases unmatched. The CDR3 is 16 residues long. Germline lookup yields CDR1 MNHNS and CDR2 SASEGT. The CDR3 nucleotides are TGTGCCAGCAGTGATATACTAGCGGGGGGCACAGATACGCAGTATTTT. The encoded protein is CASSDILAGGTDTQYF.

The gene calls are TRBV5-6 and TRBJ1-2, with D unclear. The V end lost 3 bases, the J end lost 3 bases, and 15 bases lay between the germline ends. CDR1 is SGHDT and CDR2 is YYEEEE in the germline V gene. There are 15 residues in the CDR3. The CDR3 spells CASSSRVREDYGYTF. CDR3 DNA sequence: TGTGCCAGCAGCTCAAGGGTTAGGGAGGACTATGGCTACACCTTC.

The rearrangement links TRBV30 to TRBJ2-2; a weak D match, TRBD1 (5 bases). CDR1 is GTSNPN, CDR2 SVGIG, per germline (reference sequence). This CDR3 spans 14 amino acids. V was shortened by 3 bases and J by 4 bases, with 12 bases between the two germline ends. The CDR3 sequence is CAWRSTVTTGELFF. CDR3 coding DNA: TGTGCCTGGAGATCGACAGTCACCACCGGGGAGCTGTTTTTT.

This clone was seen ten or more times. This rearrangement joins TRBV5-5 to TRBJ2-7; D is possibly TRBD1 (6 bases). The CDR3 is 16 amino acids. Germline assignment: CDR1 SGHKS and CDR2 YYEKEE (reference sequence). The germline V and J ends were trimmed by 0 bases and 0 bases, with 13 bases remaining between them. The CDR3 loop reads CASSLDPDRTSYEQYF. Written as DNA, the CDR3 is TGTGCCAGCAGCTTGGACCCCGACAGGACCTCCTACGAGCAGTACTTC.

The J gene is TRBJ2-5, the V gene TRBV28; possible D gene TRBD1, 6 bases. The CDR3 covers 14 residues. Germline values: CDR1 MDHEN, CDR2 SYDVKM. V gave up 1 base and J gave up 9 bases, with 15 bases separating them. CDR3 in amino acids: CASSLYRESFAQYF. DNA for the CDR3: TGTGCCAGCAGTTTATACAGGGAATCGTTTGCCCAGTACTTC.

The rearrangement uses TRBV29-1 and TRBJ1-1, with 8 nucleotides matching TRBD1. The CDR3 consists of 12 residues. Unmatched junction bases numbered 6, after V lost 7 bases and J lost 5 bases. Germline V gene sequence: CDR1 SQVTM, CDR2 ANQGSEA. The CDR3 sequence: CSDRTGRTEAFF. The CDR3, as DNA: TGCAGCGACCGGACAGGGCGGACTGAAGCTTTCTTT.

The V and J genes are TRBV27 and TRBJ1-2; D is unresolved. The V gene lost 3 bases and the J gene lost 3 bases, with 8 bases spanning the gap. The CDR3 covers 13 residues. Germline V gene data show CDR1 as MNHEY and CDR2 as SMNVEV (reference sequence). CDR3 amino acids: CASSLSRDYGYTF. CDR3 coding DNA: TGTGCCAGCAGTTTGTCGCGGGACTATGGCTACACCTTC.